These T cell receptor beta chains were read from a single sample in a study of CXCR3-negative and CXCR3-positive naive CD8 T cells. TCRdb reprocessed the 5' RACE reads; each CDR3 protein has one entry and no DNA is given. The sample's table shows approximately 7,000 distinct CDR3 sequences. The sequencing input was naive CXCR3- CD8+ T cells from blood. All receptors derive from a human donor in good health. Some clones in this sample may be carry-over from other donors' samples. The CDR3 runs from the conserved cysteine through the conserved F or W. The size of a clone is reported for some rows only, either as once, few or many, or as a class for expanded clones.

size	V	J	CDR3
-	TRBV29-1	TRBJ2-7	CSATAGPEQYF
-	TRBV29-1	TRBJ2-2	CSVVRDTGELFF
medium-sized	TRBV10-3	TRBJ2-1	CAISESNAGWSSYNEQFF
-	TRBV13	TRBJ2-5	CASSKRDGKETQYF
medium-sized	TRBV20-1	TRBJ2-7	CSATRLAGGPAYEQYF
-	TRBV7-9	TRBJ2-1	CASGSGAYNEQFF
medium-sized	TRBV27	TRBJ1-1	CASGVAMNTEAFF
-	TRBV12-3/TRBV12-4	TRBJ1-3	CASSPGTGGTIYF
-	TRBV25-1	TRBJ2-7	CASSEGFEQYF
-	TRBV11-2	TRBJ2-7	CASSLRTGGYEQYF
-	TRBV20-1	TRBJ2-3	CSAMLLKRDYFDTDTQYF
-	TRBV4-1	TRBJ2-7	CASSQDAGPKKAEQYF
medium-sized	TRBV10-3	TRBJ1-5	CAISDPGRSNQPQHF
-	TRBV27	TRBJ2-3	CASSTWDRGTDTQYF
-	TRBV29-1	TRBJ2-1	CSVVAQVGGYNEQFF
-	TRBV20-1	TRBJ2-1	CSAGERSYNEQFF
-	TRBV4-3	TRBJ1-1	CASSHRGRGTEAFF
medium-sized	TRBV29-1	TRBJ1-4	CSVRQGFNEKLFF
-	TRBV29-1	TRBJ2-7	CSVGDDRGYEQYF
-	TRBV20-1	TRBJ2-1	CSARSRETENEQFF